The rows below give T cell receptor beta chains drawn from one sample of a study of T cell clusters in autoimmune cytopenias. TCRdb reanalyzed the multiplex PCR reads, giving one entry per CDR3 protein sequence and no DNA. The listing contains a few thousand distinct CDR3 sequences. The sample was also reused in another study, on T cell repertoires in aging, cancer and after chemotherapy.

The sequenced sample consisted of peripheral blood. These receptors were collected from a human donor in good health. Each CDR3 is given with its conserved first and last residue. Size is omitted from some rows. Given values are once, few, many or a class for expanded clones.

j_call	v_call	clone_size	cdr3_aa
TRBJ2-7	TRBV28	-	CASSMGQVFSYEQYF
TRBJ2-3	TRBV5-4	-	CASGTAGGPGGTDTQYF
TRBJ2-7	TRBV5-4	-	CASRSGLSSSYEQYF
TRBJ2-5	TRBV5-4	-	CASRIGLAGGNEGTQYF
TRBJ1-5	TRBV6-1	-	CASSEHPDNSNQPQHF
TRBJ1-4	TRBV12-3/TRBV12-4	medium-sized	CASSPGQSNEKLFF
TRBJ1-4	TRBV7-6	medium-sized	CASSSLQGAPVEKLFF
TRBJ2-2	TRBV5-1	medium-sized	CASSLIEGNTGELFF
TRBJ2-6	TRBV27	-	CASSLVGVTGANVLTF
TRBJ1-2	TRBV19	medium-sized	CASKDSQMDGYTF
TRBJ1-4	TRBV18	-	CASSPGQPSATNEKLFF
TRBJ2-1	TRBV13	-	CASSLRDRGHVNEQFF
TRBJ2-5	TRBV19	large	CASSLASGQFQETQYF
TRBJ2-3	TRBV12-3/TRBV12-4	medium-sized	CASSLRVGDTQYF
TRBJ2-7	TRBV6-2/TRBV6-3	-	CASSFTDHYEQYF
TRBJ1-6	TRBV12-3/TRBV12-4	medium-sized	CASSDGGTRTPLHF
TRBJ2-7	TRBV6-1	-	CASSGKRLSPYEQYF
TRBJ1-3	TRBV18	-	CASSPVRADGNTIYF
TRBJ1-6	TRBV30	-	CAWLTNYNSPLHF
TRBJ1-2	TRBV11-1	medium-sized	CASSPDPNYGYTF
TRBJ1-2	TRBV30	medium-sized	CAWNPDRVNGYTF
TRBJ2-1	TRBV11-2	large	CASSLVFGSGGAYNEQFF
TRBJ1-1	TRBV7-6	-	CASSLEVGYDTEAFF
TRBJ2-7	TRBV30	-	CAWSTEGAIHEQYF
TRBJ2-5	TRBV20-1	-	CSARGQGWETQYF